These 22 T cell receptor beta chains share one sample of origin, sequenced in a study of OX40 agonist ivuxolimab in advanced cancers. Libraries were prepared by immunoSEQ multiplex PCR; TCRdb keeps only in-frame clonotypes and omits some of them. The sample has about 94,000 clones, roughly 84% seen once; the top ten hold under 0.35%. Material: CD4+ or CD8+ T cells sorted from blood, obtained in a trial of the OX40 agonist ivuxolimab. These receptors were taken from an adult with an advanced solid tumor such as melanoma, head and neck, liver or kidney cancer.

This CDR3 reads CASSLLVGELFF. CDR3 sequence (DNA): TGCGCCAGCAGCTTGTTAGTCGGGGAGCTGTTTTTT. The chain combines TRBV5-1 with TRBJ2-2; no clear D. The V end lost 1 base, the J end lost 7 bases, and 5 bases lay between the germline ends. The CDR3 is 12 residues long. CDR1 and CDR2 from the germline V gene are SGHRS and YFSETQ.

The chain combines TRBV9 with TRBJ2-2; D is undetermined. Germline CDR1 is SGDLS and CDR2 is YYNGEE. V shed 5 bases and J shed 1 base, with 6 bases lying between them. The CDR3 has 13 residues. The CDR3 spells CASRGGNTGELFF. The CDR3 nucleotides read TGTGCCAGCAGAGGTGGGAACACCGGGGAGCTGTTTTTT.

This chain joins TRBV7-3 and TRBJ2-5; tentatively, D is TRBD2 (6 bases). The V end was cut by 1 base, the J end by 3 bases, with 9 bases between. CDR1 and CDR2 from the germline V gene are SGHTA and FQGTGA. This CDR3 spans 14 amino acids. The CDR3 region is CASSLIGGEETQYF. The DNA for the CDR3 is TGTGCCAGCAGCTTAATCGGAGGGGAAGAGACCCAGTACTTC. Using reference TRBV7-3 and TRBJ2-5 for the parts outside the CDR3, the full variable domain is GAGVSQTPSNKVTEKGKYVELRCDPISGHTALYWYRQSLGQGPEFLIYFQGTGAADDSGLPNDRFFAVRPEGSVSTLKIQRTERGDSAVYLCASSLIGGEETQYFGPGTRLLVL.

The CDR3 DNA is TGTGCCAGCAGCTTAGGGGGGAACACTGAAGCTTTCTTT. Encoded protein: CASSLGGNTEAFF. The chain uses TRBV11-3 and TRBJ1-1; D call uncertain. This CDR3 is built from 13 residues. CDR1 is SGHNT and CDR2 is YENEEA in the germline V gene. V was cut by 1 base and J by 1 base, with 4 bases left in between.

The chain uses TRBV28 and TRBJ2-5; TRBD2 matches 7 bases. Trimming cost V 2 bases and J 4 bases; bases outside gene matches: 4. Germline V gene sequence: CDR1 MDHEN, CDR2 SYDVKM. This CDR3 is built from 14 residues. The CDR3 nucleotides are TGTGCCAGCAGTTTACGGGACTACGTAGAGACCCAGTACTTC. Translating gives CASSLRDYVETQYF.

This chain joins TRBV6-1 and TRBJ1-4, with no clear D. With 6 bases removed from V and 16 bases from J, the gap between germline ends came to 24 bases. Germline values: CDR1 MNHNS, CDR2 SASEGT. The CDR3 has 14 amino acids. CDR3 coding DNA: TGTGCCAGCAGCCCAGATCCTCTATTAGTGTGTCCGTTTTTT. Translation: CASSPDPLLVCPFF.

The chain has TRBV27 and TRBJ1-5; the D gene is possibly TRBD1 (5 bases). The CDR3 sequence is 13 residues long. CDR1 and CDR2 from the germline V gene are MNHEY and SMNVEV (reference sequence). V was cut by 6 bases and J by 4 bases, with 10 bases left in between. This chain's CDR3 is CASRWGDNQPQHF. The DNA for the CDR3 is TGTGCCAGCAGGTGGGGGGATAATCAGCCCCAGCATTTT.

The V gene is TRBV4-2, the J gene TRBJ1-1; the D gene is possibly TRBD1 (6 bases). The germline V and J ends were trimmed by 2 bases and 1 base, with 8 bases remaining between them. The germline gives CDR1 LGHNA, CDR2 YNFKEQ. This CDR3 contains 14 residues. CDR3 in DNA: TGTGCCAGCAGCCAAATACAGGGGAACACTGAAGCTTTCTTT. Translated: CASSQIQGNTEAFF.

The chain joins TRBV5-4 to TRBJ1-4; D uncertain. V was clipped by 0 bases and J by 4 bases, with 7 bases between them. The CDR3 totals 14 residues. Germline CDR1 and CDR2: SGHNT and YYREEE (reference sequence). CDR3 amino acids: CASSLGLSNEKLFF. CDR3 bases: TGTGCCAGCAGCTTGGGGTTAAGTAATGAAAAACTGTTTTTT.

The chain employs TRBV7-9 and TRBJ1-2; D is undetermined. Germline V gene lookup returns CDR1 SEHNR and CDR2 FQNEAQ (reference sequence). The V gene lost 2 bases and the J gene lost 5 bases, with 3 bases spanning the gap. This CDR3 comprises 11 residues. CDR3 sequence: CASSLQYGYTF. CDR3 sequence (DNA): TGTGCCAGCAGCTTACAATATGGCTACACCTTC.

The V and J genes are TRBV18 and TRBJ1-1; D not certain. Trimming removed 8 bases from V and 4 bases from J, with 14 bases in between. This CDR3 has 13 residues. CDR1 KGHSH and CDR2 LQKENI come from the germline V gene. In nucleotides, the CDR3 is TGTGCCAGCAAAGGTCAGGAGGTCACTGAAGCTTTCTTT. It translates to CASKGQEVTEAFF.

The CDR3 coding sequence is TGTGCCAGCAGTTACTCGAGGTGGGGGGGAAACAATGAGCAGTTCTTC. This codes for CASSYSRWGGNNEQFF. This chain uses TRBV6-5 with TRBJ2-1; the match to TRBD2 covers 7 bases. This CDR3 has 16 amino acids. Unmatched junction bases numbered 7, after V lost 0 bases and J lost 5 bases. Germline CDR1 MNHEY, CDR2 SVGAGI.

The chain combines TRBV6-6 with TRBJ2-1; D not certain. This CDR3 is built from 13 residues. Trimming removed 2 bases at V and 9 bases at J, with 11 bases between. The germline gives CDR1 MNHNY, CDR2 SVGAGI (reference sequence). The CDR3 reads CASSYGDGGEQFF. The CDR3 DNA reads TGTGCCAGCAGTTACGGGGATGGTGGTGAGCAGTTCTTC.

V is TRBV19 and J is TRBJ1-4; a weak D match, TRBD1 (6 bases). The germline V and J ends were trimmed by 6 bases and 5 bases, with 16 bases remaining between them. CDR1 and CDR2 (germline): LNHDA, SQIVND (reference sequence). The length of the CDR3 is 15 residues. In nucleotides, the CDR3 is TGTGCCAGTAGCGATCAGACAGGAGGAAATGAAAAACTGTTTTTT. This sequence encodes CASSDQTGGNEKLFF.

The chain links TRBV9 to TRBJ2-5; 7 bases map to TRBD2. The CDR3 covers 14 residues. Per the germline V gene, CDR1 is SGDLS and CDR2 is YYNGEE. V shed 2 bases and J 4 bases; nucleotides not matched to a gene: 5. The CDR3 spells CASSVSRGRETQYF. CDR3 DNA sequence: TGTGCCAGCAGCGTTTCGCGGGGGAGAGAGACCCAGTACTTC.

The chain links TRBV6-1 to TRBJ2-7; D is perhaps TRBD1 (5 bases). V gave up 8 bases and J gave up 9 bases, with 23 bases separating them. Germline CDR1 reads MNHNS; CDR2 reads SASEGT. The CDR3 runs to 14 residues. The DNA for the CDR3 is TGTGCCAGCGACGGACACTCCACTTCTACGGGGCAGTACTTC. Encoded protein: CASDGHSTSTGQYF.

This clone was recorded only once. The rearrangement joins TRBV5-1 to TRBJ1-4; D unresolved. The CDR3 totals 14 residues. The germline V gene encodes CDR1 SGHRS and CDR2 YFSETQ. Trimming took 0 bases from V and 7 from J, leaving 10 bases between them. In DNA form, the CDR3 reads TGCGCCAGCAGCTTGGGGAAGGTCGGTGAAAAACTGTTTTTT. This translates into CASSLGKVGEKLFF.

The rearrangement uses TRBV11-2 and TRBJ2-7; TRBD2 agrees at 10 bases. The CDR3 has 16 amino acids. Trimming removed 5 bases from V and 5 bases from J; junction bases left unmatched: 12. Germline V gene lookup returns CDR1 SGHAT and CDR2 FQNNGV. The CDR3 is CASSPRGAGGPDEQYF. The CDR3 DNA follows: TGTGCCAGCAGCCCCCGGGGAGCGGGGGGGCCGGACGAGCAGTACTTC.

This chain connects TRBV7-9 to TRBJ2-5, with D perhaps assigned TRBD1 or TRBD2 (5 bases each). The DNA end is a closer match to TRBJ2-7, so the J assignment may be wrong. The CDR3 covers 14 residues. Germline-derived CDR1 and CDR2 are SEHNR and FQNEAQ (reference sequence). Here the CDR3 DNA reads TGTGCCAGCAGCTTCGGGGCAAGCTCCTACGAGCAGTACTTC. As protein: CASSFGASSYEQYF.

This clone was observed a single time. The chain carries TRBV5-4 and TRBJ2-2, with D unclear. Trimming took off 3 bases at V and 4 bases at J, with 7 bases between the two ends. This CDR3 contains 13 residues. Germline V gene data show CDR1 as SGHNT and CDR2 as YYREEE (reference sequence). CDR3 region: CASSWAPTGELFF. The CDR3 coding sequence is TGTGCCAGCAGCTGGGCCCCCACCGGGGAGCTGTTTTTT.

Only one count was recorded for this clone. This chain joins TRBV11-2 and TRBJ2-3, with 8 bases lining up with TRBD2. The CDR3 extends over 15 amino acids. Germline V gene data show CDR1 as SGHAT and CDR2 as FQNNGV. Losses at the gene ends were 5 bases for V and 7 bases for J; bases not matched to a gene: 11. The DNA of the CDR3 is TGTGCCAGCAGCCCTAGTAGCGGGGAGGGGTATACGCAGTATTTT. Translated, it gives CASSPSSGEGYTQYF.

This chain uses TRBV29-1 with TRBJ2-7; 9 positions match TRBD1. CDR1 and CDR2 from the germline V gene are SQVTM and ANQGSEA. CDR3 length: 14 amino acids. V was clipped by 6 bases and J by 3 bases; unmatched bases: 9. CDR3 region: CSVLTGTGIYEQYF. The CDR3 DNA follows: TGCAGCGTCCTCACCGGGACAGGGATCTACGAGCAGTACTTC.